This section outlines one T cell receptor (beta chain) sequence together with its context. The sample originates from a study of T cell changes during pregnancy in multiple sclerosis. This CDR3 region has 17 residues. CDR1 and CDR2 (germline): LGHNA, YNFKEQ. The trim removed 1 base at V and 7 bases at J, leaving 13 bases unmatched. Clones were read by immunoSEQ multiplex PCR, and TCRdb kept only the in-frame ones, dropping some. This table holds 70,000 to 95,000 clones, 90% to 95% found once. Here the sequenced sample was peripheral blood, taken after pregnancy. This chain uses TRBV4-2 with TRBJ2-7, with 10 bases identical to TRBD2. This receptor was obtained from a female donor in good health, enrolled as a control in a pregnancy study. The CDR3 is CASSQGGLAGDFKEQYF. The CDR3 coding sequence is TGTGCCAGCAGCCAAGGCGGCCTAGCGGGAGACTTTAAGGAGCAGTACTTC.